Listed below are T cell receptor beta chains from one sample, sequenced in a study of blood T cell repertoires in COVID-19. Using immunoSEQ multiplex PCR, the repertoire was profiled, and TCRdb retains in-frame clones only, with some absent. Of 150,000 or so clones listed, approximately 82% are singletons. Sample: peripheral blood. The receptors were gathered from a woman over 75 with acute or convalescent COVID-19. Both conserved end residues are part of each CDR3.

v_call	j_call	cdr3_aa
TRBV4-1	TRBJ2-1	CASSLLAGNDEQFF
TRBV7-6	TRBJ2-2	CASSLMGTSGNTGELFF
TRBV5-1	TRBJ1-1	CASSSDRGLSEAFF
TRBV29-1	TRBJ1-1	CSVAGTGVNTEAFF
TRBV5-1	TRBJ1-2	CASSSDGGITSGYTF
TRBV5-1	TRBJ1-2	CASSLVEGIYGYTF
TRBV5-1	TRBJ2-1	CASSLLAGGPAGDNEQFF
TRBV3-1/TRBV3-2	TRBJ2-7	CASSQLAVGSYEQYF
TRBV18	TRBJ1-1	CASSWTGGNTEAFF
TRBV7-2	TRBJ1-5	CASSLFYSNQPQHF
TRBV9	TRBJ1-6	CASSARGNDNSPLHF
TRBV5-1	TRBJ2-1	CASSLDSGRANEQFF
TRBV18	TRBJ1-5	CASSPRGEWGQPQHF
TRBV11-3	TRBJ2-1	CASSLGTSGREQFF
TRBV12-3/TRBV12-4	TRBJ2-7	CASSGAYEQYF
TRBV6-1	TRBJ2-3	CASSDPSGSTDTQYF
TRBV7-2	TRBJ1-1	CASSSLGVMNTEAFF
TRBV19	TRBJ2-5	CASSRTGGVETQYF
TRBV20-1	TRBJ1-2	CSVNSWDGYTF
TRBV18	TRBJ2-1	CASSPMRGTYNEQFF
TRBV7-2	TRBJ1-1	CASSSQGAGPTEAFF
TRBV12-3/TRBV12-4	TRBJ1-4	CASRRQGNEKLFF
TRBV12-3/TRBV12-4	TRBJ2-1	CASSPRLNEQFF
TRBV7-9	TRBJ1-1	CASSPNLPRPNTEAFF